Each of the 21 T cell receptor beta chains below was sequenced from the same sample in a study of cytomegalovirus exposure and HLA in healthy donors. The PCR ran on 60 Vbeta and 13 Jbeta primers. The protocol was immunoSEQ multiplex PCR, while the TCRdb copy is restricted to in-frame clones and leaves out a portion. The table lists approximately 100,000 clones, about 76% of them singletons. Specimen: PBMCs. The origin of the receptors is a woman aged 40-49 years in good health and CMV-seronegative.

This clone has more than one count but fewer than ten. The chain couples TRBV30 to TRBJ1-2, with TRBD1 identical over 7 bases. Unmatched junction bases numbered 14, after V lost 2 bases and J lost 8 bases. CDR1 and CDR2 from the germline V gene are GTSNPN and SVGIG (reference sequence). The CDR3 length is 15 residues. The CDR3 DNA reads as TGTGCCTGGAGTTATGGGCTACAGGGGACCCGAGGCTACACCTTC. It yields the protein CAWSYGLQGTRGYTF.

The chain is built from TRBV5-1 and TRBJ2-7; D might be TRBD1 (6 bases). Trimming removed 4 bases at V and 0 bases at J, with 14 bases between. The CDR3 covers 15 residues. CDR1 is SGHRS and CDR2 is YFSETQ in the germline V gene. CDR3 DNA sequence: TGCGCCAGCAGCCAAGGACAGCATAGCTCCTACGAGCAGTACTTC. Translating it yields CASSQGQHSSYEQYF. Full variable domain (remainder filled in from reference TRBV5-1 and TRBJ2-7): KAGVTQTPRYLIKTRGQQVTLSCSPISGHRSVSWYQQTPGQGLQFLFEYFSETQRNKGNFPGRFSGRQFSNSRSEMNVSTLELGDSALYLCASSQGQHSSYEQYFGPGTRLTVT.

J is TRBJ1-6 and V is TRBV6-5; 10 bases fit TRBD1. Per the germline V gene, CDR1 is MNHEY and CDR2 is SVGAGI. CDR3 size: 14 residues. V trimming: 11 bases; J trimming: 10 bases; junction bases outside the gene matches: 11. CDR3 sequence reads: CAVRLGTGVSPLHF. As DNA, the CDR3 is TGTGCCGTACGTTTAGGGACAGGGGTATCACCCCTCCACTTT.

By frequency in the sample, this clone is medium-sized (0.01 to 0.1%). The junction differs from germline at one of its ends, possibly a read error. This chain links TRBV7-6 with TRBJ2-3, with D maybe TRBD1 (5 bases). The length of the CDR3 is 12 residues. Looked up from germline, CDR1 is SGHVS and CDR2 is FNYEAQ. Here the CDR3 reads CASSSETVTQYF. CDR3 DNA sequence: TGTGCCAGCAGCTCAGAGACAGTTACGCAGTATTTT.

The DNA for the CDR3 is TGTGCCAGTAGCACCGGGACAGGAGACACTGAAGCTTTCTTT. It translates to CASSTGTGDTEAFF. The J gene is TRBJ1-1, the V gene TRBV19; 8 bases are a match to TRBD1. V trimming: 6 bases; J trimming: 3 bases; junction bases outside the gene matches: 6. This CDR3 comprises 14 residues. Germline CDR1 and CDR2: LNHDA and SQIVND (reference sequence).

The gene calls are TRBV28 and TRBJ2-7; 10 nucleotides align to TRBD2. The germline V gene encodes CDR1 MDHEN and CDR2 SYDVKM. This CDR3 region has 15 residues. The V segment lost 3 bases and the J segment 2 bases; nucleotides outside the gene matches: 4. The CDR3 bases are TGTGCCAGCAGTTTCGAGCGGGGGGGCCCCTACGAGCAGTACTTC. Its translation is CASSFERGGPYEQYF. Complete variable domain (other parts from reference TRBV28 and TRBJ2-7): DVKVTQSSRYLVKRTGEKVFLECVQDMDHENMFWYRQDPGLGLRLIYFSYDVKMKEKGDIPEGYSVSREKKERFSLILESASTNQTSMYLCASSFERGGPYEQYFGPGTRLTVT.

The chain joins TRBV5-6 to TRBJ1-5, with 10 nucleotides matching TRBD1. CDR3 length: 15 residues. Trimming at V came to 4 bases and at J to 9 bases, leaving 10 bases not matched to a gene. CDR1 and CDR2 from the germline V gene are SGHDT and YYEEEE. CDR3 region: CASSQGTGEYWPQHF. CDR3 DNA sequence: TGTGCCAGCAGCCAGGGGACAGGGGAGTATTGGCCCCAGCATTTT.

The J gene is TRBJ2-7, the V gene TRBV27; 9 nucleotides match TRBD1. Trimming removed 5 bases from V and 0 bases from J; junction bases left unmatched: 8. This CDR3 is 16 amino acids long. CDR1 is MNHEY and CDR2 is SMNVEV in the germline V gene (reference sequence). The CDR3 protein is CASSRAQGAYSYEQYF. CDR3 bases: TGTGCCAGCAGTCGAGCACAGGGGGCGTACTCCTACGAGCAGTACTTC.

V is TRBV7-6 and J is TRBJ2-1, with D possibly TRBD2 on 6 matching bases. Germline-derived CDR1 and CDR2 are SGHVS and FNYEAQ. The CDR3 has 15 residues. V was shortened by 3 bases and J by 0 bases, with 9 bases between the two germline ends. The CDR3 reads CASSFSGNSYNEQFF. As DNA, the CDR3 is TGTGCCAGCAGCTTTAGCGGCAACTCCTACAATGAGCAGTTCTTC. The entire variable domain, with the rest obtained from reference TRBV7-6 and TRBJ2-1, is as follows: GAGVSQSPRYKVTKRGQDVALRCDPISGHVSLYWYRQALGQGPEFLTYFNYEAQQDKSGLPNDRFSAERPEGSISTLTIQRTEQRDSAMYRCASSFSGNSYNEQFFGPGTRLTVL.

The chain combines TRBV5-6 with TRBJ1-1; no reliable D call. CDR1 and CDR2 from the germline V gene are SGHDT and YYEEEE. The V gene lost 0 bases and the J gene lost 6 bases, with 9 bases spanning the gap. The CDR3 covers 13 residues. This CDR3 is CASSLELRAEAFF. The CDR3 DNA reads as TGTGCCAGCAGCTTGGAACTGAGGGCTGAAGCTTTCTTT.

V is TRBV4-3 and J is TRBJ1-2; a weak D match, TRBD1 (5 bases). V was clipped by 2 bases and J by 4 bases, with 14 bases between them. CDR3 length: 15 amino acids. CDR1 is LGHNA and CDR2 is YSLEER in the germline V gene. CDR3 sequence: CASSQPGIPTYGYTF. The CDR3 DNA reads as TGCGCCAGCAGCCAACCAGGGATCCCGACCTATGGCTACACCTTC.

This sequence joins TRBV5-1 and TRBJ1-2; D unresolved. The CDR3 length is 12 residues. The V end was cut by 0 bases, the J end by 5 bases, with 5 bases between. Germline V gene data show CDR1 as SGHRS and CDR2 as YFSETQ. The CDR3 loop reads CASSLGGYGYTF. In DNA form, the CDR3 reads TGCGCCAGCAGCTTGGGCGGGTATGGCTACACCTTC.

V and J are TRBV5-1 and TRBJ2-7, with 7 nucleotides matching TRBD1. The CDR3 has 13 amino acids. The germline gives CDR1 SGHRS, CDR2 YFSETQ. Trimming removed 7 bases from V and 5 bases from J; junction bases left unmatched: 9. The CDR3 spells CASARDRENEQYF. As DNA, the CDR3 is TGCGCCAGCGCCCGAGACAGGGAGAACGAGCAGTACTTC. Based on the CDR3 plus reference TRBV5-1 and TRBJ2-7, the full variable domain is KAGVTQTPRYLIKTRGQQVTLSCSPISGHRSVSWYQQTPGQGLQFLFEYFSETQRNKGNFPGRFSGRQFSNSRSEMNVSTLELGDSALYLCASARDRENEQYFGPGTRLTVT.

The chain is built from TRBV28 and TRBJ1-2, with D hard to call. The CDR3 length is 13 residues. Germline V gene data show CDR1 as MDHEN and CDR2 as SYDVKM. V dropped 3 bases and J dropped 4 bases, with 9 bases sitting between them. The CDR3 DNA reads TGTGCCAGCAGTTTTACAGCTCTCTATGGCTACACCTTC. It is translated as CASSFTALYGYTF.

This chain joins TRBV5-1 and TRBJ1-1; D unresolved. The CDR3 spans 15 residues. V gave up 0 bases and J gave up 5 bases, with 14 bases separating them. The germline CDR1 and CDR2 sequences are SGHRS and YFSETQ. CDR3 sequence reads: CASSLGVPLGTEAFF. As DNA, the CDR3 is TGCGCCAGCAGCTTGGGCGTACCACTAGGTACTGAAGCTTTCTTT. The variable domain in full, with the rest retrieved from reference TRBV5-1 and TRBJ1-1, is KAGVTQTPRYLIKTRGQQVTLSCSPISGHRSVSWYQQTPGQGLQFLFEYFSETQRNKGNFPGRFSGRQFSNSRSEMNVSTLELGDSALYLCASSLGVPLGTEAFFGQGTRLTVV.

The chain employs TRBV6-6 and TRBJ2-5, with 7 nucleotides matching TRBD2. CDR1 is MNHNY and CDR2 is SVGAGI in the germline V gene (reference sequence). CDR3 length equals 16 residues. With V trimmed by 3 bases and J by 2 bases, 9 bases remained unmatched. The CDR3 DNA follows: TGTGCCAGCAGTTATGGCGGGGGACCGTTACAAGAGACCCAGTACTTC. Its protein is CASSYGGGPLQETQYF.

For the CDR3, the DNA is TGCGCCAGCAGCTTCGGGTCGGGGAGCACAGATACGCAGTATTTT. It is translated as CASSFGSGSTDTQYF. V gene TRBV5-1 combines with J gene TRBJ2-3, with a possible D match to TRBD2 (5 bases). Germline loops: CDR1 SGHRS, CDR2 YFSETQ. The CDR3 extends over 15 amino acids. V was clipped by 2 bases and J by 0 bases, with 10 bases between them. The variable domain in full, completed from reference TRBV5-1 and TRBJ2-3, reads KAGVTQTPRYLIKTRGQQVTLSCSPISGHRSVSWYQQTPGQGLQFLFEYFSETQRNKGNFPGRFSGRQFSNSRSEMNVSTLELGDSALYLCASSFGSGSTDTQYFGPGTRLTVL.

The genes are TRBV4-3 and TRBJ2-5, with D possibly TRBD1 on 5 matching bases. Germline assignment: CDR1 LGHNA and CDR2 YSLEER. The CDR3 extends over 15 amino acids. The V gene lost 0 bases and the J gene lost 5 bases, with 13 bases spanning the gap. The CDR3 here is CASSQDFKGAETQYF. The CDR3 bases are TGCGCCAGCAGCCAAGATTTCAAAGGGGCTGAGACCCAGTACTTC.

J is TRBJ2-7 and V is TRBV4-1; 7 bases match TRBD1. Germline V gene lookup returns CDR1 MGHRA and CDR2 YSYEKL. V was clipped by 1 base and J by 7 bases; unmatched bases: 10. CDR3 size: 15 residues. CDR3 sequence: CASSQVSDRAIEQYF. The CDR3 DNA is TGCGCCAGCAGCCAAGTTAGTGACAGGGCGATTGAGCAGTACTTC.

The V gene is TRBV7-6, the J gene TRBJ1-2; 8 positions agree with TRBD1. The CDR3 has 13 amino acids. Germline CDR1 reads SGHVS; CDR2 reads FNYEAQ. The trim removed 5 bases at V and 6 bases at J, leaving 5 bases unmatched. The CDR3 DNA reads TGTGCCAGCAGCCAATTACAGGGGGATGGCTACACCTTC. Its translation: CASSQLQGDGYTF.

V and J are TRBV14 and TRBJ1-2; tentatively, D is TRBD1 (6 bases). This CDR3 is built from 13 residues. The V gene's germline CDR1 is SGHDN and CDR2 FVKESK. V dropped 4 bases and J dropped 8 bases, with 14 bases sitting between them. Here the CDR3 reads CASSPAPGVGYTF. In DNA, the CDR3 is TGTGCCAGCAGCCCTGCCCCAGGGGTCGGCTACACCTTC.